A selection of T cell receptor beta chains follows, all from one sample in a study of blood T cell repertoires in COVID-19. Assay used: immunoSEQ multiplex PCR; TCRdb lists only in-frame clones, some missing. This repertoire shows some 290,000 clones, around nine tenths found once; its top ten account for roughly 11%. The sequencing sample was made of peripheral blood. The receptors shown here come from a woman in her twenties or thirties with COVID-19, enrolled during active disease. Each CDR3 is given with its conserved first and last residue. D genes are given only for firm matches.

j_call v_call d_call cdr3_aa cdr3_nt
TRBJ1-5 TRBV27 TRBD1 CASSLGYDRGGQPQHF TGTGCCAGCAGTTTAGGGTATGACAGGGGAGGTCAGCCCCAGCATTTT
TRBJ1-3 TRBV11-2 . CASRQKNRRNTIYF TGTGCCAGCAGGCAAAAGAACAGGCGAAACACCATATATTTT
TRBJ2-4 TRBV28 . CASTGYGIQYF TGTGCCAGCACAGGGTACGGCATTCAGTACTTC
TRBJ2-1 TRBV5-1 TRBD2 CASSLESGSGAHNEQFF TGCGCCAGCAGCTTGGAGAGTGGTAGCGGGGCCCACAATGAGCAGTTCTTC
TRBJ1-2 TRBV18 . CASSPGGYYGYTF TGTGCCAGCTCACCAGGCGGTTACTATGGCTACACCTTC
TRBJ2-7 TRBV6-5 . CASSYSRDEQYF TGTGCCAGCAGTTACTCTCGGGACGAGCAGTACTTC
TRBJ2-7 TRBV2 TRBD2 CASSKETSGGGEQYF TGTGCCAGCAGCAAAGAGACTAGCGGGGGGGGCGAGCAGTACTTC
TRBJ2-3 TRBV6-2/TRBV6-3 TRBD2 CASSYSASGTRVWDTQYF TGTGCCAGCAGTTACTCCGCAAGCGGGACTAGAGTGTGGGATACGCAGTATTTT
TRBJ1-6 TRBV4-2 TRBD1 CASSQFQEGANSPLHF TGTGCCAGCAGCCAATTTCAAGAGGGGGCGAATTCACCCCTCCACTTT
TRBJ2-7 TRBV5-1 TRBD1 CASSRQGTSSYEQYF TGCGCCAGCAGCCGACAGGGAACGAGCTCCTACGAGCAGTACTTC
TRBJ2-7 TRBV18 TRBD1 CASSSGQGSEYF TGTGCCAGCTCATCGGGACAGGGGAGCGAGTACTTC
TRBJ2-1 TRBV19 TRBD1 CASSISPPGQGMHEQFF TGTGCCAGTAGTATATCCCCCCCGGGACAGGGGATGCATGAGCAGTTCTTC
TRBJ2-7 TRBV18 . CASSPPRSYEQYF TGTGCCAGCTCACCACCCCGCTCCTACGAGCAGTACTTC
TRBJ2-1 TRBV27 . CASSPPQLARLNEQFF TGTGCCAGCAGCCCACCCCAACTAGCTCGTCTCAATGAGCAGTTCTTC